This TCR beta chain appears in the sequencing data of a study of T-cell memory formation after mild COVID-19. MiXCR, run by TCRdb on the 5' RACE reads, gives a single entry per CDR3 protein. The sample has some 120,000 distinct CDR3 sequences, roughly 15% seen once. Study-level points and caveats: Contracting clones, day 15 to 85, had balanced CD4/CD8, and later expanders favored CD4+.

This clonotype was seen only a few times. The antigen is unknown. The germline V gene has CDR1 LNHNV and CDR2 YYDKDF (reference sequence). V lost 0 bases, J lost 0 bases, and 6 bases lay in between. The CDR3 extends over 15 amino acids. Material for sequencing was PBMCs or a T cell subset sorted from them (not recorded which). This TCR was sampled from an adult woman who had mild COVID-19 (a few samples of this study predate the infection). Cell type and time point are not known. The chain combines TRBV15 with TRBJ1-5; D unclear. CDR3 sequence (DNA): TGTGCCACCAGCAGAGATTTCGGTAGCAATCAGCCCCAGCATTTT. It is translated as CATSRDFGSNQPQHF.